Following are 28 T cell receptor beta chains from one sample sequenced in a study of blood T cell repertoires in COVID-19. Sequencing was performed with immunoSEQ multiplex PCR; in TCRdb, only in-frame clones are kept and a portion is missing. This table holds fewer than 35,000 clones, about 90% found once. The specimen sequenced was peripheral blood. Source of these receptors: a man between 45 and 60 years old with active or convalescent COVID-19.

A single count supports this clone. The rearrangement joins TRBV4-1 to TRBJ2-5; TRBD2 matches at 11 bases. The CDR3 totals 16 residues. Germline CDR1 is MGHRA and CDR2 is YSYEKL. With V trimmed by 1 base and J by 5 bases, 6 bases remained unmatched. CDR3 bases: TGCGCCAGCAGCCAAGTCCTAGCGGGAGGTCAGGAGACCCAGTACTTC. It encodes CASSQVLAGGQETQYF.

The chain carries TRBV28 and TRBJ2-7, with TRBD2 matching over 11 bases. Germline values: CDR1 MDHEN, CDR2 SYDVKM. The length of the CDR3 is 15 residues. The V gene end was trimmed by 6 bases and the J gene end by 4 bases; junction bases not matched to a gene: 8. The CDR3 DNA sequence: TGTGCCAGCAGCTTCAGGGGGACTAGCGGATACGAGCAGTACTTC. Protein product: CASSFRGTSGYEQYF.

V is TRBV9 and J is TRBJ2-7, with TRBD1 as a possible D gene (6 bases). The ends were cut back, 0 bases at V and 4 bases at J, with 11 bases in the middle. Germline CDR1 SGDLS, CDR2 YYNGEE. The CDR3 is made up of 14 amino acids. The CDR3 spells CASSVAGRGYEQYF. CDR3 nucleotides: TGTGCCAGCAGCGTAGCGGGCAGGGGTTACGAGCAGTACTTC. Variable domain in full (rest from reference TRBV9 and TRBJ2-7): DSGVTQTPKHLITATGQRVTLRCSPRSGDLSVYWYQQSLDQGLQFLIQYYNGEERAKGNILERFSAQQFPDLHSELNLSSLELGDSALYFCASSVAGRGYEQYFGPGTRLTVT.

The rearrangement joins TRBV6-2 or TRBV6-3 to TRBJ1-2; TRBD1 aligns across 10 bases. Germline values: CDR1 MNHEY, CDR2 SVGEGT. V shed 2 bases, J shed 1 base, and the junction held 10 bases outside the gene matches. CDR3 size: 18 residues. In DNA, the CDR3 is TGTGCCAGCAGTTACCCCCGGGACAGGGGACGCTTTAACTATGGCTACACCTTC. Residues: CASSYPRDRGRFNYGYTF.

This clone showed up just a few times. In DNA form, the CDR3 reads TGCGCCAGCAGTCCCACCGGGACAGGGTACGAGCAGTACTTC. It is translated as CASSPTGTGYEQYF. V usage is TRBV5-1 and J usage is TRBJ2-7; 9 nucleotides agree with TRBD1. Germline assignment: CDR1 SGHRS and CDR2 YFSETQ. The junction had 7 bases not matched to a gene; V was cut back by 5 bases and J by 4 bases. This CDR3 has 14 amino acids.

This clone has only one observation. This chain connects TRBV28 to TRBJ2-5; 12 nucleotides match TRBD2. Germline CDR1 and CDR2: MDHEN and SYDVKM. V was clipped by 3 bases and J by 0 bases; unmatched bases: 5. There are 17 residues in the CDR3. CDR3 DNA: TGTGCCAGCAGTTTTTACGGACTAGCGGGATACCAAGAGACCCAGTACTTC. This encodes CASSFYGLAGYQETQYF.

The chain is built from TRBV6-2 or TRBV6-3 and TRBJ1-1, with D possibly TRBD1 on 5 matching bases. The germline gives CDR1 MNHEY, CDR2 SVGEGT. The V gene lost 2 bases and the J gene lost 4 bases, with 17 bases spanning the gap. This CDR3 has 16 amino acids. For the CDR3, the DNA is TGTGCCAGCAGTTACCCCTTGGGGCTGCGGGGCACTGAAGCTTTCTTT. This gives the protein CASSYPLGLRGTEAFF.

This clone appeared a single time. The V and J genes are TRBV18 and TRBJ2-3, with 7 bases that match TRBD1. Germline values: CDR1 KGHSH, CDR2 LQKENI. The CDR3 covers 16 residues. The junction had 11 bases not matched to a gene; V was cut back by 0 bases and J by 8 bases. This chain's CDR3 is CASSPPATGTQGTQYF. The DNA for the CDR3 is TGTGCCAGCTCACCACCAGCGACAGGGACCCAGGGTACGCAGTATTTT.

This clone was observed a handful of times. The chain links TRBV2 to TRBJ1-3; D ambiguous. This CDR3 is built from 10 residues. In germline, CDR1 is SNHLY, CDR2 FYNNEI. The CDR3 DNA reads TGTGGAACTTCTGGAAACACCATATATTTT. Its translation is CGTSGNTIYF.

The V gene is TRBV18, the J gene TRBJ2-3; a weak D match, TRBD1 (5 bases). This CDR3 spans 14 amino acids. The germline V gene encodes CDR1 KGHSH and CDR2 LQKENI. Trimming stripped 5 bases from V and 6 bases from J, with 15 bases between. The CDR3 is CASSMDTQLDTQYF. The CDR3 DNA is TGTGCCAGCTCAATGGACACCCAGTTGGATACGCAGTATTTT. The complete variable domain, with remaining parts taken from reference TRBV18 and TRBJ2-3, reads NAGVMQNPRHLVRRRGQEARLRCSPMKGHSHVYWYRQLPEEGLKFMVYLQKENIIDESGMPKERFSAEFPKEGPSILRIQQVVRGDSAAYFCASSMDTQLDTQYFGPGTRLTVL.

The chain employs TRBV9 and TRBJ1-6; possibly TRBD1 for D (6 bases). The CDR3 sequence is 15 residues long. Germline CDR1 is SGDLS and CDR2 is YYNGEE. V was shortened by 4 bases and J by 8 bases, with 16 bases between the two germline ends. CDR3 sequence: CASSQRGGEDSPLHF. CDR3 bases: TGTGCCAGCAGCCAAAGGGGGGGCGAGGATTCACCCCTCCACTTT.

The chain couples TRBV19 to TRBJ2-7; the match to TRBD1 covers 7 bases. Unmatched junction bases numbered 10, after V lost 5 bases and J lost 3 bases. CDR3 length: 15 residues. CDR1 and CDR2 from the germline V gene are LNHDA and SQIVND (reference sequence). Here the CDR3 reads CASSHPATGYYEQYF. In DNA, the CDR3 is TGTGCCAGTAGTCACCCTGCGACAGGGTACTACGAGCAGTACTTC.

V is TRBV5-4 and J is TRBJ2-5; TRBD1 matches at 7 bases. Germline V gene data show CDR1 as SGHNT and CDR2 as YYREEE (reference sequence). The CDR3 extends over 15 amino acids. Germline trimming cut 4 bases from V and 2 bases from J; bases unmatched to any gene: 8. In DNA form, the CDR3 reads TGTGCCAGCAGCCCCCGGGACAGACTTCAAGAGACCCAGTACTTC. This sequence encodes CASSPRDRLQETQYF.

The chain recombines TRBV19 with TRBJ2-7, with TRBD2 identical over 11 bases. Germline loops: CDR1 LNHDA, CDR2 SQIVND (reference sequence). The J segment lost 1 base and the V segment lost 4 bases, leaving 12 bases of the junction unmatched. CDR3 size: 18 residues. CDR3: CASSRRHTGTSGSYEQYF. CDR3 coding DNA: TGTGCCAGTAGTAGAAGACATACCGGGACTAGCGGATCCTACGAGCAGTACTTC.

In this sample, this clone turned up once. The rearrangement uses TRBV19 and TRBJ2-3; weak D call: TRBD2 (6 bases). The CDR3 length is 16 residues. The germline V and J ends were trimmed by 9 bases and 2 bases, with 21 bases remaining between them. In germline, CDR1 is LNHDA, CDR2 SQIVND (reference sequence). The CDR3 DNA reads as TGTGCCAGCACCCCGCGGGGCAGGGTCGTCACAGATACGCAGTATTTT. It is translated as CASTPRGRVVTDTQYF.

The rearrangement joins TRBV11-2 to TRBJ2-7; D unresolved. The germline V gene encodes CDR1 SGHAT and CDR2 FQNNGV. The V end was cut by 0 bases, the J end by 2 bases, with 8 bases between. The CDR3 has 14 amino acids. The CDR3 reads CASSLDRGTYEQYF. CDR3 bases: TGTGCCAGCAGCTTAGATCGCGGCACCTACGAGCAGTACTTC.

The chain couples TRBV9 to TRBJ2-7; weak D call: TRBD2 (6 bases). V was shortened by 6 bases and J by 1 base, with 17 bases between the two germline ends. The CDR3 consists of 15 residues. Germline V gene lookup returns CDR1 SGDLS and CDR2 YYNGEE. This CDR3 reads CASNPWGESSYEQYF. Written as DNA, the CDR3 is TGTGCCAGCAACCCTTGGGGGGAGAGTTCCTACGAGCAGTACTTC.

This chain links TRBV10-3 with TRBJ2-1; 9 nucleotides match TRBD2. V lost 6 bases and J lost 3; bases outside the gene matches: 9. The germline V gene encodes CDR1 ENHRY and CDR2 SYGVKD. The CDR3 totals 16 residues. The CDR3 spells CAIRPDSGSLYNEQFF. The CDR3, as DNA: TGTGCCATCAGACCTGATAGCGGGAGTCTCTACAATGAGCAGTTCTTC.

V and J are TRBV6-1 and TRBJ2-1; TRBD1 aligns across 7 bases. CDR1 is MNHNS and CDR2 is SASEGT in the germline V gene. V gave up 1 base and J gave up 4 bases; unmatched junction bases: 10. This CDR3 contains 17 residues. CDR3 loop: CASSEGPGTETYNEQFF. DNA of the CDR3: TGTGCCAGCAGTGAAGGCCCCGGGACAGAAACTTACAATGAGCAGTTCTTC.

CDR3: CASSEGQFYGYGYTF. In DNA form, the CDR3 reads TGTGCCAGCAGTGAGGGACAGTTTTATGGCTATGGCTACACCTTC. The chain employs TRBV2 and TRBJ1-2; 7 nucleotides align to TRBD1. Trimming removed 3 bases from V and 4 bases from J; junction bases left unmatched: 8. Germline CDR1 is SNHLY and CDR2 is FYNNEI. This CDR3 has 15 residues.

The chain has TRBV18 and TRBJ2-1; 9 bases are shared with TRBD2. Germline V CDR1 and CDR2: KGHSH, LQKENI. V shed 0 bases and J 5 bases; nucleotides not matched to a gene: 2. CDR3 length equals 15 residues. CDR3 nucleotide sequence: TGTGCCAGCTCACCACCGGGACTAGCAGACAATGAGCAGTTCTTC. Its translation: CASSPPGLADNEQFF.

This clone was seen a few times. The chain recombines TRBV29-1 with TRBJ1-1, with TRBD1 as a possible D gene (6 bases). CDR3 length equals 13 residues. Between the trimmed V and J ends, which lost 7 bases and 5 bases, there was a span of 17 bases. Germline-derived CDR1 and CDR2 are SQVTM and ANQGSEA. CDR3 sequence reads: CSAFSGAETEAFF. DNA for the CDR3: TGCAGCGCCTTCTCAGGGGCGGAAACTGAAGCTTTCTTT.

The chain links TRBV15 to TRBJ1-1, with D possibly TRBD1 on 5 matching bases. Germline values: CDR1 LNHNV, CDR2 YYDKDF (reference sequence). V shed 0 bases and J shed 3 bases, with 14 bases lying between them. CDR3 length: 16 amino acids. The CDR3 loop is CATSRDVRGLDTEAFF. CDR3 DNA sequence: TGTGCCACCAGCAGAGATGTTCGGGGGTTGGACACTGAAGCTTTCTTT.

The V gene is TRBV6-6, the J gene TRBJ1-1; D ambiguous. The germline V gene encodes CDR1 MNHNY and CDR2 SVGAGI (reference sequence). This CDR3 comprises 13 residues. Trimming removed 0 bases from V and 3 bases from J, with 5 bases in between. The CDR3 bases are TGTGCCAGCAGTTACTCCACATACACTGAAGCTTTCTTT. It yields the protein CASSYSTYTEAFF.

The chain uses TRBV15 and TRBJ1-1; tentative D call: TRBD1 (5 bases). There are 14 residues in the CDR3. CDR1 and CDR2 (germline): LNHNV, YYDKDF (reference sequence). Trimming removed 0 bases from V and 1 base from J, with 6 bases in between. CDR3 DNA: TGTGCCACCAGCAGAGAGACAGCGAACACTGAAGCTTTCTTT. Translation gives CATSRETANTEAFF.

This clone was counted only a few times. The chain uses TRBV6-5 and TRBJ1-3; 7 positions agree with TRBD1. The CDR3 has 15 amino acids. V lost 6 bases and J lost 0; bases outside the gene matches: 5. Germline lookup yields CDR1 MNHEY and CDR2 SVGAGI. The CDR3 is CASSRDRASGNTIYF. In DNA form, the CDR3 reads TGTGCCAGCAGCCGCGACAGGGCCTCTGGAAACACCATATATTTT.

This clone came up once. V usage is TRBV2 and J usage is TRBJ2-2; D gene uncertain. With 5 bases removed from V and 7 bases from J, the gap between germline ends came to 14 bases. Germline V CDR1 and CDR2: SNHLY, FYNNEI. The CDR3 has 14 residues. CDR3 residues: CASSSEVFGGELFF. Written as DNA, the CDR3 is TGTGCCAGCAGTTCTGAGGTTTTTGGCGGGGAGCTGTTTTTT.

The V gene is TRBV10-3, the J gene TRBJ1-2; 8 bases are shared with TRBD1. Germline V CDR1 and CDR2: ENHRY, SYGVKD. This CDR3 has 17 amino acids. Trimming took 4 bases from V and 3 from J; bases not matched to a gene: 13. In DNA form, the CDR3 reads TGTGCCATCAGTGGCACCATCTCAGGGGGCCTGCACTATGGCTACACCTTC. Translation gives CAISGTISGGLHYGYTF.